The subject of this entry is one T cell receptor beta chain. Its specificity is not known. The sample belongs to a study of PD-1 blockade in classical Hodgkin lymphoma. Study observations and caveats: Nothing has yet pinned down what causes the repertoire differences, possibly disease activity or prior therapy. The study reported lower baseline TCR diversity in newly diagnosed patients than in healthy donors.

TCRdb's table, derived via immunoSEQ multiplex PCR, lists solely in-frame clones and lacks some. The table has about 14,000 clones, 90% to 95% seen once; the top ten hold around 6.2%. CDR3 size: 15 residues. Germline CDR1 is MNHNS and CDR2 is SASEGT. Trimming removed 5 bases at V and 0 bases at J, with 12 bases between. Time point noted: newly diagnosed, previously untreated cHL patient sample. Magnetic depletion of non-target cells from thawed PBMCs yielded purified CD8+ T cells. PBMCs representing newly diagnosed, untreated classical Hodgkin lymphoma functioned as the comparison. Sequencing was performed on CD8+ T cells from blood. This sequence originates from a human donor with classical Hodgkin lymphoma. The V gene is TRBV6-1, the J gene TRBJ2-3, with TRBD1 as a possible D gene (5 bases). This CDR3 is CASSHGHRSTDTQYF. The CDR3 nucleotides are TGTGCCAGCAGTCACGGGCACAGGAGCACAGATACGCAGTATTTT.